The next 24 T cell receptor beta chains were all read from a single sample in a study of T cells in localized non-small cell lung cancer (dated by TCRdb to about 2020). To prepare the library, the immunoSEQ multiplex PCR assay was applied. TCRdb carries this immuneACCESS record with in-frame sequences only. Its versions omit some clonotypes, under half of them owing to an unresolved V gene in the studies checked, with the rest unexplained. The sample table holds about 21,000 clones, of which roughly 90% were seen once. About 8.4% of the sample goes to the ten largest clones. Sequencing used peripheral blood, obtained before any cancer treatment. Every receptor here comes from a man between 40 and 70 years old with stage I lung adenocarcinoma.

The sample holds a few counts of this clone. Given the absence of the conserved phenylalanine or tryptophan at the CDR3 end, a read error is likely. Because the CDR3's place on the DNA is in doubt, the DNA is left out and the CDR3 is given as listed by TCRdb. This sequence joins TRBV30 and TRBJ2-7; no DNA check was done on the table's D call, TRBD1. Germline V lookup: CDR1 GTSNPN, CDR2 SVGIG (reference sequence). The CDR3 is made up of 11 amino acids, end residues included. The CDR3 sequence: CAWRGGQGYFI.

The CDR3, as DNA: TGTGCCAGCTCAGTACAGGGGGCGATCACTGAAGCTTTCTTT. This sequence encodes CASSVQGAITEAFF. The chain links TRBV18 to TRBJ1-1; TRBD1 agrees at 9 bases. The CDR3 has 14 residues. Germline values: CDR1 KGHSH, CDR2 LQKENI. Trimming cost V 5 bases and J 4 bases; bases outside gene matches: 5.

The chain couples TRBV19 to TRBJ2-1; TRBD2 is a possible D gene (5 bases). The CDR3 is 16 amino acids. The V end lost 6 bases, the J end lost 0 bases, and 15 bases lay between the germline ends. Germline assignment: CDR1 LNHDA and CDR2 SQIVND (reference sequence). Written as DNA, the CDR3 is TGTGCCAGTAGCCGCGGACTTTTGAGCTCCTACAATGAGCAGTTCTTC. It translates to CASSRGLLSSYNEQFF.

The V call is TRBV2, the J call TRBJ2-7, with TRBD2 identical over 10 bases. CDR1 is SNHLY and CDR2 is FYNNEI in the germline V gene. The ends lost 6 bases at V and 2 bases at J; junction bases unmatched: 7. The CDR3 totals 15 residues. CDR3 loop: CASSPTSGTPYEQYF. The DNA of the CDR3 is TGTGCCAGCAGCCCAACTAGCGGGACCCCCTACGAGCAGTACTTC.

The CDR3 protein is CASRRGFNNEQFF. DNA for the CDR3: TGTGCCAGCCGGCGGGGGTTCAACAATGAGCAGTTCTTC. The chain joins TRBV5-8 to TRBJ2-1, with TRBD2 identical over 7 bases. The CDR3 extends over 13 amino acids. V shed 7 bases, J shed 5 bases, and the junction held 6 bases outside the gene matches. Germline CDR1 SGHTS, CDR2 YDEGEE. The full variable domain, its missing parts supplied by reference TRBV5-8 and TRBJ2-1, is EAGVTQSPTHLIKTRGQQATLRCSPISGHTSVYWYQQALGLGLQFLLWYDEGEERNRGNFPPRFSGRQFPNYSSELNVNALELEDSALYLCASRRGFNNEQFFGPGTRLTVL.

J is TRBJ1-2 and V is TRBV18; perhaps TRBD1 as D (5 bases). CDR3 length: 13 amino acids. Trimming removed 2 bases from V and 6 bases from J, with 10 bases in between. Germline-derived CDR1 and CDR2 are KGHSH and LQKENI. CDR3 protein: CASSPSTADGYTF. CDR3 nucleotides: TGTGCCAGCTCACCATCGACAGCCGATGGCTACACCTTC.

The V call is TRBV7-2, the J call TRBJ1-1; 7 bases fit TRBD1. Losses at the gene ends were 1 base for V and 0 bases for J; bases not matched to a gene: 2. This CDR3 has 15 residues. The germline gives CDR1 SGHTA, CDR2 FQGNSA. CDR3 sequence (DNA): TGTGCCAGCAGCTTAGGGGACAGAGTGAACACTGAAGCTTTCTTT. Its protein is CASSLGDRVNTEAFF.

This clone was recorded only once. V is TRBV7-2 and J is TRBJ2-7, with D possibly being TRBD2 (6 bases). Germline loops: CDR1 SGHTA, CDR2 FQGNSA. The CDR3 is made up of 19 amino acids. Trimming removed 3 bases at V and 1 base at J, with 25 bases between. The CDR3 here is CASSLGPEWVASVSYEQYF. CDR3 DNA: TGTGCCAGCAGCTTGGGTCCAGAATGGGTAGCTAGCGTTTCCTACGAGCAGTACTTC. The full variable domain, completed using reference TRBV7-2 and TRBJ2-7, is GAGVSQSPSNKVTEKGKDVELRCDPISGHTALYWYRQSLGQGLEFLIYFQGNSAPDKSGLPSDRFSAERTGGSVSTLTIQRTQQEDSAVYLCASSLGPEWVASVSYEQYFGPGTRLTVT.

The chain carries TRBV27 and TRBJ2-2, with D possibly TRBD2 on 5 matching bases. The CDR3 covers 16 residues. V dropped 5 bases and J dropped 3 bases, with 16 bases sitting between them. The germline gives CDR1 MNHEY, CDR2 SMNVEV (reference sequence). CDR3 amino acids: CASSPQEVGHTGELFF. DNA for the CDR3: TGTGCCAGCAGTCCTCAGGAGGTAGGACACACCGGGGAGCTGTTTTTT.

V gene TRBV5-6 combines with J gene TRBJ2-1, with D possibly TRBD1 on 6 matching bases. There are 14 residues in the CDR3. Trimming shortened V by 0 bases and J by 8 bases, and 12 bases separated the two germline ends. Germline V gene lookup returns CDR1 SGHDT and CDR2 YYEEEE. The CDR3 protein is CASSLGAGDYEQFF. In nucleotides, the CDR3 is TGTGCCAGCAGCTTGGGGGCAGGGGATTATGAGCAGTTCTTC.

The V and J genes are TRBV4-2 and TRBJ2-3; D gene unclear. V was shortened by 0 bases and J by 5 bases, with 9 bases between the two germline ends. The CDR3 covers 14 residues. Looked up from germline, CDR1 is LGHNA and CDR2 is YNFKEQ. The CDR3 region has the DNA TGTGCCAGCAGCCAAGAGTGGAAAGGAGATACGCAGTATTTT. It specifies CASSQEWKGDTQYF.

In this sample, this clone turned up a few times. V and J are TRBV12-5 and TRBJ2-2, with D maybe TRBD2 (5 bases). The ends were cut back, 3 bases at V and 5 bases at J, with 10 bases in the middle. The CDR3 sequence is 14 residues long. From germline, CDR1 is LGHNT and CDR2 FRNRAP. The CDR3: CASGFQSGTGELFF. CDR3 DNA: TGTGCTAGTGGTTTTCAAAGCGGTACCGGGGAGCTGTTTTTT. Drawing the rest from reference TRBV12-5 and TRBJ2-2, the complete variable domain is DARVTQTPRHKVTEMGQEVTMRCQPILGHNTVFWYRQTMMQGLELLAYFRNRAPLDDSGMPKDRFSAEMPDATLATLKIQPSEPRDSAVYFCASGFQSGTGELFFGEGSRLTVL.

V gene TRBV9 combines with J gene TRBJ1-5; tentative D call: TRBD1 (6 bases). Germline V CDR1 and CDR2: SGDLS, YYNGEE. With 5 bases removed from V and 4 bases from J, the gap between germline ends came to 16 bases. The CDR3 consists of 15 residues. For the CDR3, the DNA is TGTGCCAGCAGTCTACGAGGGGGTGTAAATCAGCCCCAGCATTTT. Translation gives CASSLRGGVNQPQHF.

The genes are TRBV5-1 and TRBJ2-5, with 10 bases aligning to TRBD2. The CDR3 is 14 residues long. In germline, CDR1 is SGHRS, CDR2 YFSETQ. The trim removed 1 base at V and 5 bases at J, leaving 2 bases unmatched. The CDR3 DNA follows: TGCGCCAGCAGCTTGAAAGCGGGAGGGGAGACCCAGTACTTC. Its translation: CASSLKAGGETQYF.

V gene TRBV10-1 combines with J gene TRBJ1-5, with D hard to call. Germline V gene data show CDR1 as WNHNN and CDR2 as SYGVQD (reference sequence). The germline V and J ends were trimmed by 0 bases and 2 bases, with 2 bases remaining between them. The CDR3 totals 13 residues. CDR3 sequence (DNA): TGCGCCAGCAGTGAGTCTGGCAATCAGCCCCAGCATTTT. Translating gives CASSESGNQPQHF.

The rearrangement uses TRBV21-1 and TRBJ1-5. TRBV21-1 has pseudogene status. CDR3 length: 14 amino acids. The CDR3, as DNA: TGTGCCAGCAGCGCGGCAGGGGAGGGTCAGCCCCAGCATTTT. It is translated as CASSAAGEGQPQHF.

The chain carries TRBV10-2 and TRBJ1-2; 7 bases match TRBD1. The germline V gene has CDR1 WSHSY and CDR2 SAAADI. J was trimmed by 4 bases and V by 0 bases; bases with no gene match: 11. This CDR3 region has 17 residues. This CDR3 is CASSESTVQGPFYGYTF. Written as DNA, the CDR3 is TGCGCCAGCAGTGAGTCAACGGTACAGGGGCCCTTCTATGGCTACACCTTC.

J is TRBJ2-3 and V is TRBV19; TRBD1 matches at 9 bases. CDR3 length: 14 residues. J was trimmed by 5 bases and V by 5 bases; bases with no gene match: 5. Germline V gene sequence: CDR1 LNHDA, CDR2 SQIVND (reference sequence). CDR3 region: CASSLQGAKDTQYF. As DNA, the CDR3 is TGTGCCAGTAGTTTACAGGGGGCAAAAGATACGCAGTATTTT.

The chain has TRBV5-1 and TRBJ2-7; 9 bases match TRBD1. CDR3 size: 15 residues. Losses at the gene ends were 4 bases for V and 3 bases for J; bases not matched to a gene: 8. The germline V gene has CDR1 SGHRS and CDR2 YFSETQ. Written as DNA, the CDR3 is TGCGCCAGCAGCCCCAGACAGGGGGGAAGCTACGAGCAGTACTTC. This translates into CASSPRQGGSYEQYF.

The chain has TRBV19 and TRBJ2-4, with D possibly TRBD1 on 6 matching bases. The ends were cut back, 8 bases at V and 7 bases at J, with 9 bases in the middle. CDR1 and CDR2 (germline): LNHDA, SQIVND (reference sequence). The length of the CDR3 is 11 residues. The CDR3 sequence: CASRQGNIQYF. In nucleotides, the CDR3 is TGTGCCAGTCGGCAGGGGAACATTCAGTACTTC.

The chain has TRBV5-4 and TRBJ2-5; D unresolved. V lost 0 bases to trimming and J lost 1 base, with 4 bases between them. Germline loops: CDR1 SGHNT, CDR2 YYREEE (reference sequence). The CDR3 runs to 13 residues. The CDR3 DNA is TGTGCCAGCAGCTTGGGACGCCAAGAGACCCAGTACTTC. This translates into CASSLGRQETQYF.

This chain uses TRBV19 with TRBJ2-1, with D maybe TRBD2 (6 bases). V gave up 3 bases and J gave up 4 bases, with 16 bases separating them. The germline CDR1 and CDR2 sequences are LNHDA and SQIVND (reference sequence). This CDR3 is 16 amino acids long. CDR3 coding DNA: TGTGCCAGTAGTATTTTTCTAGGCGGGACGTACAATGAGCAGTTCTTC. Translating it yields CASSIFLGGTYNEQFF.

This clone was detected once. The chain carries TRBV10-2 and TRBJ2-3, with D perhaps matching TRBD1 (5 bases). V lost 9 bases to trimming and J lost 5 bases, with 15 bases between them. The CDR3 totals 13 residues. Germline V gene data show CDR1 as WSHSY and CDR2 as SAAADI. The CDR3 bases are TGCGCCAGTAGAAGGGGTTTTCAAGATACGCAGTATTTT. Its translation is CASRRGFQDTQYF.

The chain carries TRBV5-6 and TRBJ1-1, with 7 bases aligning to TRBD1. The length of the CDR3 is 14 residues. V dropped 6 bases and J dropped 3; count of bases not matched to a gene: 8. CDR1 and CDR2 from the germline V gene are SGHDT and YYEEEE. The CDR3 DNA sequence: TGTGCCAGCATAGAGAGGGGGCTAGACACTGAAGCTTTCTTT. This encodes CASIERGLDTEAFF. Full variable domain (rest looked up from reference TRBV5-6 and TRBJ1-1): DAGVTQSPTHLIKTRGQQVTLRCSPKSGHDTVSWYQQALGQGPQFIFQYYEEEERQRGNFPDRFSGHQFPNYSSELNVNALLLGDSALYLCASIERGLDTEAFFGQGTRLTVV.